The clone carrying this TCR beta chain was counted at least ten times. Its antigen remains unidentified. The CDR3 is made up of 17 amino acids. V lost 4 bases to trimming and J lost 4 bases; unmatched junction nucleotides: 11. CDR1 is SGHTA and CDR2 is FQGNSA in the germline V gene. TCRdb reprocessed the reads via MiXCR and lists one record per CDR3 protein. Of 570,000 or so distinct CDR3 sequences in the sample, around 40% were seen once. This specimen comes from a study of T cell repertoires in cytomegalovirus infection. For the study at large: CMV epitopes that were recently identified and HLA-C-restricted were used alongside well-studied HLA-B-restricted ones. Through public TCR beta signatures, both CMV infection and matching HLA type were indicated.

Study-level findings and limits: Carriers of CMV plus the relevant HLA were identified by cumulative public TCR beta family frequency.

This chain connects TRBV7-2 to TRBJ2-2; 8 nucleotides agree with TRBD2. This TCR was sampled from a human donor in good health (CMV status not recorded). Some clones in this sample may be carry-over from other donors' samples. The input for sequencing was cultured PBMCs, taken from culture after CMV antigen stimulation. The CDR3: CASSSTAGARATGELFF. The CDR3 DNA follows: TGTGCCAGCAGCTCTACAGCGGGAGCTAGGGCCACCGGGGAGCTGTTTTTT. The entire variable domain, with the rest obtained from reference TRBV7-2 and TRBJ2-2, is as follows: GAGVSQSPSNKVTEKGKDVELRCDPISGHTALYWYRQSLGQGLEFLIYFQGNSAPDKSGLPSDRFSAERTGGSVSTLTIQRTQQEDSAVYLCASSSTAGARATGELFFGEGSRLTVL.